A selection of T cell receptor beta chains follows, all from one sample in a study of post-analysis software for immune sequencing data. TCRdb called the PCR reads again in MiXCR, with one record for every CDR3 protein. In the table there are 150,000 to 200,000 distinct CDR3 sequences, 30% of which are singletons. What was sequenced was blood. Source of these receptors: a girl aged 5-17 years with multiple sclerosis. Both conserved end residues are part of each CDR3. A D gene is named only where the DNA matches it firmly. A row's size may be missing; if present it is once, few, many or a size class.

>TRBV12-3/TRBV12-4|many|NA|16|TRBJ2-7
TGTGCCAGCAGTTGGGCTCGGGGACGTAGCTCCTACGAGCAGTACTTC
CASSWARGRSSYEQYF
>TRBV15|NA|TRBD2|13|TRBJ2-1
TGTGCCACCAGCCGACTAGCGGGAGAGGAGCAGTTCTTC
CATSRLAGEEQFF
>TRBV28|NA|NA|20|TRBJ2-6
TGTGCCAGCAGTTTAGGGGTGGTGCGGACGTTTCTATCGGGGGCCAACGTCCTGACTTTC
CASSLGVVRTFLSGANVLTF
>TRBV5-6|few|NA|17|TRBJ1-1
TGTGCCAGCAGCCCTTCCCCTCGACACAAACAGAGAACTGGAGCTTTCTTT
CASSPSPRHKQRTGAFF
>TRBV12-3/TRBV12-4|many|NA|14|TRBJ2-7
TGTGCCAGCAGTTTAAGAACCGGGAGCGGCGAGCAGTACTTC
CASSLRTGSGEQYF
>TRBV7-9|many|NA|13|TRBJ2-1
TGTGCCAGCCTGAGAGGGGGCTACAATGAGCAGTTCTTC
CASLRGGYNEQFF
>TRBV7-9|many|NA|11|TRBJ2-5
TGTGCCAGCAGCTCGTACGAGACCCAGTACTTC
CASSSYETQYF
>TRBV7-2|few|NA|17|TRBJ1-6
TGTGCCAGCAGCTTGGACAGTTCCCCCTCCTATAATTCACCCCTCCACTTT
CASSLDSSPSYNSPLHF
>TRBV12-3/TRBV12-4|NA|NA|15|TRBJ2-7
TGTGCCAGCAGTTTCGTCCCAGGGATTTCGTACGAGCAGTACTTC
CASSFVPGISYEQYF
>TRBV20-1|many|TRBD2|15|TRBJ2-7
TGCAGTGCTAGAGGGGTCGGGAGGGCCGCGGGAGAGCAGTACTTC
CSARGVGRAAGEQYF
>TRBV6-1|NA|TRBD1|14|TRBJ1-1
TGTGCCAGCAGTTTTGGGACAGGGGGCACTGAAGCTTTCTTT
CASSFGTGGTEAFF
>TRBV20-1|many|NA|15|TRBJ1-2
TGCAGTGCTAGTATGATGCAGAGGGGAATTTATGGCTACACCTTC
CSASMMQRGIYGYTF
>TRBV3-1|NA|NA|14|TRBJ2-1
TGTGCCAGCAGCCAAGTCGGTGCCCCCATTAGGCGGTTCTTC
CASSQVGAPIRRFF
>TRBV27|few|NA|14|TRBJ1-2
TGTGCCAGCAGTTTATCCGTTCCGGGGGATGGCTACACCTTC
CASSLSVPGDGYTF
>TRBV2|NA|NA|11|TRBJ2-7
TGTGACAGCAGCAGCTCCTACGAGCAGTACTTC
CDSSSSYEQYF
>TRBV10-1|many|NA|13|TRBJ2-1
TGCGCCAGCGGGACTGTCCCCTACAATGAGCAGTTCTTC
CASGTVPYNEQFF
>TRBV10-2|many|NA|13|TRBJ2-7
TGCGCCAGCAGGAGGGGGGAAACCTACGAGCAGTACTTC
CASRRGETYEQYF
>TRBV5-1|many|NA|15|TRBJ1-2
TGCGCCAGCAGCTCGGACAGCCGTTCAACGTATGGCTACACCTTC
CASSSDSRSTYGYTF
>TRBV3-1|many|NA|17|TRBJ2-5
TGTGCCAGCAGCCAAGAACTCTCCGATACCCCGCGGCAAACCCAGTACTTC
CASSQELSDTPRQTQYF
>TRBV3-1|NA|TRBD2|12|TRBJ2-1
TGTGCCAGCAGCCAACTAGCGGGGGAGCAGTTCTTC
CASSQLAGEQFF
>TRBV24-1|once|TRBD1|17|TRBJ2-1
TGTGCCACCAGTGATTCGGGACAGCTCAACTCCTACAATGAGCAGTTCTTC
CATSDSGQLNSYNEQFF
>TRBV7-9|NA|TRBD1|18|TRBJ1-2
TGTGCCAGCAGCCCGATACCGGGACAGGGGGCCTGGGTACATGGCTACACCTTC
CASSPIPGQGAWVHGYTF
>TRBV7-3|NA|NA|14|TRBJ2-2
TGTGCCAGCAACGAACAGGGAAACACCGGGGAGCTGTTTTTT
CASNEQGNTGELFF
>TRBV10-3|NA|NA|14|TRBJ2-3
TGTGCCATCAGTGAGCCACAGGGACAAGATACGCAGTATTTT
CAISEPQGQDTQYF
>TRBV5-1|few|NA|15|TRBJ2-5
TGCGCCAGCAGCTTGGCCCCTCGGTTCGGAGAGACCCAGTACTTC
CASSLAPRFGETQYF
>TRBV12-3/TRBV12-4|NA|NA|18|TRBJ1-1
TGTGCCAGCAGTTTATTGGGTCCCCGGGGTGGCATGAACACTGAAGCTTTCTTT
CASSLLGPRGGMNTEAFF
>TRBV27|NA|TRBD1|15|TRBJ1-2
TGTGCCAGCTGGGACAGGGGTCGAGAGGGGGATGGCTACACCTTC
CASWDRGREGDGYTF
>TRBV5-6|many|NA|13|TRBJ1-5
TGTGCCAGCAGCCCTGGTAGCAATCAGCCCCAGCATTTT
CASSPGSNQPQHF
>TRBV5-1|many|NA|15|TRBJ2-7
TGCGCCAGCAGCTTGAGTCCCGCAATGGACTACGAGCAGTACTTC
CASSLSPAMDYEQYF
>TRBV20-1|NA|NA|15|TRBJ1-2
TGCAGTGCTAGGGCACCCCGGGTTCAGGGGAATGGCTACACCTTC
CSARAPRVQGNGYTF
>TRBV7-9|many|TRBD1|13|TRBJ2-7
TGTGCCAGCAGTCCAGCCGGGACAGAAGAGCAGTACTTC
CASSPAGTEEQYF
>TRBV7-2|many|NA|15|TRBJ2-5
TGTGCCAGCAGCTTACGTGGGTCAGGGGAAGAGACCCAGTACTTC
CASSLRGSGEETQYF
>TRBV7-9|NA|NA|15|TRBJ1-6
TGTGCCAGCAGCCCTTCCCTTCCCTATAATTCACCCCTCCACTTT
CASSPSLPYNSPLHF